This TCR beta chain comes out of a study of OX40 agonist ivuxolimab in advanced cancers. Data came from immunoSEQ multiplex PCR; TCRdb stores just in-frame clones and leaves some out. Of 55,000 to 70,000 clones in the sample, about 90% were seen once. This clone has just one count. Patients with autoimmune history or systemic immunosuppression were excluded. The sequencing here drew on CD4+ or CD8+ T cells sorted from blood, taken in a trial of the OX40 agonist ivuxolimab. The sequence was collected from an adult with an advanced solid tumor such as melanoma, head and neck, liver or kidney cancer.

The CDR3 loop is CASSLAGVGNTIYF. CDR3 DNA sequence: TGTGCCAGCAGCCTAGCGGGCGTCGGAAACACCATATATTTT. The chain recombines TRBV9 with TRBJ1-3; D unresolved. V gave up 4 bases and J gave up 4 bases, with 12 bases separating them. Germline V gives CDR1 SGDLS, CDR2 YYNGEE. The CDR3 is 14 residues long. Full variable domain (remainder filled in from reference TRBV9 and TRBJ1-3): DSGVTQTPKHLITATGQRVTLRCSPRSGDLSVYWYQQSLDQGLQFLIQYYNGEERAKGNILERFSAQQFPDLHSELNLSSLELGDSALYFCASSLAGVGNTIYFGEGSWLTVV.